This T cell receptor (beta chain) was identified during a study of Ad26.COV2.S vaccination and SARS-CoV-2 variants. Study as a whole: Donor had been placed in the Ad26.COV2.S arm of the COV1001 trial.

Whole-study findings and limits: Estimates derived from TCR breadth and depth analyses may have underestimated total T cell responses.

Sequencing used immunoSEQ multiplex PCR; TCRdb keeps in-frame clones, though not all of them. Of about 320,000 clones detected, about nine tenths appear once; the ten largest clones hold 5% to 6.5%. Between the trimmed V and J ends, which lost 0 bases and 6 bases, there was a span of 5 bases. CDR3 size: 12 residues. Treatment noted: over 15 received Ad26.COV2.S at low or high dose, single or two shots; roughly five received placebo; per-sample allocation not given. Day 63 after the first vaccine or placebo injection was the time point for sampling. Aged 18-55 years, donor was enrolled in Boston in 2020. Vaccine was an Ad26 vector expressing Wuhan-strain SARS-CoV-2 spike. As for this clone: Its target is not known.

The sample here was peripheral blood, taken in a trial of Ad26.COV2.S vaccine versus placebo. This sequence joins TRBV12-3 or TRBV12-4 and TRBJ1-1; possible D gene TRBD1, 5 bases. The receptor comes from a person aged 18-60 years who received the Ad26.COV2.S COVID-19 vaccine or a placebo. CDR3 amino acids: CASSLAGAEAFF. CDR3 in DNA: TGTGCCAGCAGTTTAGCAGGGGCTGAAGCTTTCTTT.